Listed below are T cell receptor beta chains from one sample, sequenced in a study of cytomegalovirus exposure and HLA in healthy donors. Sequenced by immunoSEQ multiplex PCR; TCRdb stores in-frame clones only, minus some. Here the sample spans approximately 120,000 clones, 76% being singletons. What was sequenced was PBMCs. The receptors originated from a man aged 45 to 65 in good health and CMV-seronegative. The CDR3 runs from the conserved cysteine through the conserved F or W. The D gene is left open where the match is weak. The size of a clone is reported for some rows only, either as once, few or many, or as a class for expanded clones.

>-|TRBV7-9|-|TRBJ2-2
CASSFGGSGELFF
TGTGCCAGCAGCTTTGGGGGGTCCGGGGAGCTGTTTTTT
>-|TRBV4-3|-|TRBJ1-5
CASSQDLSDQPQHF
TGCGCCAGCAGCCAAGATCTGAGTGATCAGCCCCAGCATTTT
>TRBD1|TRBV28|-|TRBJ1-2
CASSPGGGYTF
TGTGCCAGCAGTCCAGGGGGTGGCTACACCTTC
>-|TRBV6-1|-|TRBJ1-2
CASSEDQDYGYTF
TGTGCCAGCAGTGAGGATCAGGACTATGGCTACACCTTC
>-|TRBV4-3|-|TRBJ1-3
CASSQAAAPSGNTIYF
TGCGCCAGCAGCCAAGCAGCGGCACCCTCTGGAAACACCATATATTTT
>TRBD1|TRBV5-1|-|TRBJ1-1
CASSSDRGPVGTEAFF
TGCGCCAGCAGCTCAGACAGGGGGCCGGTGGGCACTGAAGCTTTCTTT
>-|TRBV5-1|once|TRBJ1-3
CASSPRGGSGNTIYF
TGCGCCAGCAGCCCGCGCGGGGGCTCTGGAAACACCATATATTTT
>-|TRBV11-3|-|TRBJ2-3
CASSLDVGGLTDTQYF
TGTGCCAGCAGCTTAGATGTGGGGGGGCTCACAGATACGCAGTATTTT
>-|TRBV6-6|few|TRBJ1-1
CASSYSRVYTEAFF
TGTGCCAGCAGTTACTCCCGGGTTTACACTGAAGCTTTCTTT
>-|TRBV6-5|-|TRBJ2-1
CASSSGTEAYNEQFF
TGTGCCAGCAGTTCCGGGACTGAAGCCTACAATGAGCAGTTCTTC
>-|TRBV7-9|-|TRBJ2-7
CSSSLGGVEYEQYF
TGTTCCAGCAGCCTCGGAGGGGTAGAATACGAGCAGTACTTC
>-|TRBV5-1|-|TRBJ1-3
CASSFGGPGGNTIYF
TGCGCCAGCAGCTTCGGGGGGCCTGGGGGAAACACCATATATTTT
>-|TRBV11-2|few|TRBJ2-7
CASSLQVRGEEQYF
TGTGCCAGCAGCTTACAGGTGCGTGGGGAGGAGCAGTACTTC
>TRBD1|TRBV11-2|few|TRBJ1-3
CASSPGQGATIYF
TGTGCCAGCAGCCCCGGACAGGGTGCCACCATATATTTT
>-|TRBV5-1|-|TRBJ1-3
CASSLDVGDTIYF
TGCGCCAGCAGCTTGGACGTCGGAGACACCATATATTTT
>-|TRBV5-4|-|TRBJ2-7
CASSSQGAYEQYF
TGTGCCAGCAGCTCCCAAGGGGCCTACGAGCAGTACTTC
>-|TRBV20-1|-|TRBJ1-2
CSASGWVGYTF
TGCAGTGCTAGCGGGTGGGTTGGCTACACCTTC
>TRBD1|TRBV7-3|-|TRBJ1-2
CASSVTGTGGGGYTF
TGTGCCAGCAGCGTCACCGGGACAGGGGGCGGTGGCTACACCTTC
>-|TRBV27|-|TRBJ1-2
CASSFTGQGYGYTF
TGTGCCAGCAGTTTTACCGGGCAGGGCTATGGCTACACCTTC
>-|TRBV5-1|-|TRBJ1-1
CASSPLTSGKNTEAFF
TGCGCCAGCAGCCCCCTCACCAGCGGAAAGAACACTGAAGCTTTCTTT
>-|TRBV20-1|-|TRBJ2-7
CSYRDSYEQYF
TGCAGTTACAGGGATTCCTACGAGCAGTACTTC
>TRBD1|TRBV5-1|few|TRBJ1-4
CASSSRTGEGSEKLFF
TGCGCCAGCAGCTCTCGGACAGGGGAGGGAAGTGAAAAACTGTTTTTT
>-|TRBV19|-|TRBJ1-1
CASSPTTRYEAFF
TGTGCCAGTAGTCCCACGACTAGGTATGAAGCTTTCTTT
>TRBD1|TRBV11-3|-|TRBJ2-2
CASSLGQGITGELFF
TGTGCCAGCAGCTTGGGACAGGGGATCACCGGGGAGCTGTTTTTT
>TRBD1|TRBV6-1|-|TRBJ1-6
CASSIRGQSPLHF
TGTGCCAGCAGTATCAGGGGGCAATCACCCCTCCACTTT
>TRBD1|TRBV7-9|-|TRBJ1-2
CASSPPGTANYGYTF
TGTGCCAGCAGCCCCCCCGGGACAGCAAACTATGGCTACACCTTC
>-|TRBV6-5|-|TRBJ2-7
CASSYPGTYEQYF
TGTGCCAGCAGTTACCCCGGTACCTACGAGCAGTACTTC
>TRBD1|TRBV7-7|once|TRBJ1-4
CASSLGTGSGEKLFF
TGTGCCAGCAGCTTAGGGACAGGATCGGGTGAAAAACTGTTTTTT
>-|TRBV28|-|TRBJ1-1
CASTDLREAFF
TGTGCCAGCACCGATCTGCGTGAAGCTTTCTTT
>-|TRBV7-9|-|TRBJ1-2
CASSSGAAYGYTF
TGTGCCAGCAGCTCAGGGGCCGCCTATGGCTACACCTTC
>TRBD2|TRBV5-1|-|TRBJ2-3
CASSLGLAGADTQYF
TGCGCCAGCAGCTTGGGACTAGCGGGGGCAGATACGCAGTATTTT
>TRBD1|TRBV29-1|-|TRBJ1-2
CSVGEQGLSGYTF
TGCAGCGTGGGGGAACAGGGGCTGAGCGGCTACACCTTC
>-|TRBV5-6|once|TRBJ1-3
CASSWGGSGNTIYF
TGTGCCAGCAGCTGGGGGGGCTCTGGAAACACCATATATTTT